This record looks at one T cell receptor beta chain sequence and its context. This entry belongs to a study of technical replicates of blood from a few donors. Germline V gene data show CDR1 as SNHLY and CDR2 as FYNNEI. This CDR3 spans 13 amino acids. V was clipped by 4 bases and J by 3 bases, with 7 bases between them. Sequencing was performed with immunoSEQ multiplex PCR; in TCRdb, only in-frame clones are kept and a portion is missing. The sample includes tens of thousands of clones, around 90% of them seen just once. The J gene is TRBJ1-5, the V gene TRBV2; no clear D. The TCR originated in a human donor in good health. The sample comprised T cells isolated from PBMCs. The CDR3 region has the DNA TGTGCCAGCAGTGGAGGGTACAATCAGCCCCAGCATTTT. This translates into CASSGGYNQPQHF.